This T cell receptor beta chain is from a study of cytomegalovirus exposure and HLA in healthy donors. This clone was picked up one time. This PCR relied on a set of 60 Vbeta primers and 13 Jbeta primers. Libraries were prepared by immunoSEQ multiplex PCR; TCRdb keeps only in-frame clonotypes and omits some of them. The data show about 170,000 clones, with 70% to 90% seen just once and 4.8% held by the top ten. Material for sequencing was PBMCs. This sequence originates from a girl aged 10 to 17 in good health and CMV-seropositive.

In DNA form, the CDR3 reads TGTGCCAGCAGTTTATATGGGCTGGAAACCTACGAGCAGTACTTC. This sequence encodes CASSLYGLETYEQYF. The V and J genes are TRBV27 and TRBJ2-7; D unresolved. Trimming pared 1 base from V and 2 bases from J, leaving 12 bases between. The CDR3 extends over 15 amino acids. Germline V gene data show CDR1 as MNHEY and CDR2 as SMNVEV (reference sequence).